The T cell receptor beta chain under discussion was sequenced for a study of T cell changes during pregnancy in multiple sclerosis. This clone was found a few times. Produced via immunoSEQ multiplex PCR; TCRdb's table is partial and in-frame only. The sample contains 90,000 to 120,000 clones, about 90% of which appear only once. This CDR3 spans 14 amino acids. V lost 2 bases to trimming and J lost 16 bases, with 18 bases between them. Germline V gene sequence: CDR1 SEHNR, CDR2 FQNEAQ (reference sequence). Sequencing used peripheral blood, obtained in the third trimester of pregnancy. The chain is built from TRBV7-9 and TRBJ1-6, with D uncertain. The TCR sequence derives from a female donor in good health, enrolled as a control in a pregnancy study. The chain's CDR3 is CASSLSPDNRALHF. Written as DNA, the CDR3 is TGTGCCAGCAGCTTAAGCCCCGACAACCGCGCGCTCCACTTT.